Below, 18 T cell receptor beta chains from the same sample are listed, as sequenced in a study of tumour-infiltrating T cells in Burkitt lymphoma. The method was immunoSEQ multiplex PCR; TCRdb's version includes in-frame clones alone and lacks a portion of them. The sample has about 1,300 clones; 96% to 99% are singletons. The sequencing sample was made of tumor tissue. The receptor set was obtained from a human donor with Burkitt lymphoma.

This clone was recorded only once. V and J are TRBV29-1 and TRBJ1-4; possible D gene TRBD1, 5 bases. V gave up 4 bases and J gave up 8 bases, with 11 bases separating them. CDR1 is SQVTM, CDR2 ANQGSEA, per germline. CDR3 length: 12 residues. CDR3 bases: TGCAGCGTTGTAGGGGAGGGAGAAAAACTGTTTTTT. Its translation: CSVVGEGEKLFF.

The chain employs TRBV6-5 and TRBJ2-7, with a possible D match to TRBD2 (7 bases). This CDR3 is built from 15 residues. With 6 bases removed from V and 0 bases from J, the gap between germline ends came to 15 bases. The germline V gene encodes CDR1 MNHEY and CDR2 SVGAGI. In nucleotides, the CDR3 is TGTGCCAGCAGGGATCCGCGGGGGCCCTCCTACGAGCAGTACTTC. Protein: CASRDPRGPSYEQYF.

The rearrangement links TRBV27 to TRBJ2-7, with D tentatively TRBD1 (7 bases). Germline V gives CDR1 MNHEY, CDR2 SMNVEV (reference sequence). Deletions cut 6 bases from V and 2 bases from J, with 11 bases between. The CDR3 sequence is 13 residues long. CDR3 in amino acids: CASRGGGTYEQYF. CDR3 nucleotides: TGTGCCAGCAGAGGGGGCGGGACCTACGAGCAGTACTTC.

The V and J genes are TRBV30 and TRBJ2-5; no definite D call. The CDR3 spans 14 residues. V lost 0 bases to trimming and J lost 1 base, with 9 bases between them. Germline values: CDR1 GTSNPN, CDR2 SVGIG (reference sequence). CDR3 protein: CAWSVRQIQETQYF. The CDR3 bases are TGTGCCTGGAGTGTACGGCAGATCCAAGAGACCCAGTACTTC.

The chain uses TRBV1 and TRBJ2-1; the D call TRBD1 from the table was never checked on the DNA. TRBV1 is a documented pseudogene. The CDR3 spans 20 residues. The CDR3 protein is CTSSQVRQGYLWRTYNEQFF. The CDR3 DNA follows: TGCACCAGCAGCCAGGTGAGACAGGGATACCTCTGGAGGACCTACAATGAGCAGTTCTTC.

Of note for this clone: Sequence at one end of the junction differs from germline and may be a read error. The gene calls are TRBV4-3 and TRBJ1-5; perhaps TRBD1 as D (6 bases). This CDR3 comprises 15 residues. The V gene's germline CDR1 is LGHNA and CDR2 YSLEER. The CDR3 region is CASSQSQGSYQPQHF. The CDR3 bases are TGCGCCAGCAGCCAATCACAGGGTAGCTATCAGCCCCAGCATTTT.

The rearrangement joins TRBV19 to TRBJ2-2; D might be TRBD1 (5 bases). V was shortened by 5 bases and J by 3 bases, with 7 bases between the two germline ends. The CDR3 has 13 residues. CDR1 is LNHDA, CDR2 SQIVND, per germline (reference sequence). DNA for the CDR3: TGTGCCAGTAGTCTCAGGGACACCGGGGAGCTGTTTTTT. Its translation: CASSLRDTGELFF.

This chain links TRBV4-3 with TRBJ1-5; no firm D call. The CDR3 has 15 amino acids. Germline V lookup: CDR1 LGHNA, CDR2 YSLEER. The V end was cut by 0 bases, the J end by 1 base, with 7 bases between. CDR3 nucleotides: TGCGCCAGCAGCCAAGATTGGCAGAGCAATCAGCCCCAGCATTTT. This encodes CASSQDWQSNQPQHF.

The chain combines TRBV4-1 with TRBJ2-7; D tentatively reads TRBD1 or TRBD2 (5 bases each). In germline, CDR1 is MGHRA, CDR2 YSYEKL. V lost 3 bases to trimming and J lost 9 bases, with 15 bases between them. The CDR3 extends over 13 amino acids. The CDR3 DNA sequence: TGCGCCAGCAGCCAGGAAGTCCGGGGCCCGCAGTACTTC. As protein: CASSQEVRGPQYF.

The chain is built from TRBV7-2 and TRBJ2-7; TRBD2 matches at 8 bases. J lost 5 bases, V lost 5 bases, and 11 bases had no gene match. CDR1 is SGHTA, CDR2 FQGNSA, per germline. This CDR3 is built from 15 residues. The CDR3 nucleotides read TGTGCCAGCAGCAAGTTTATAGCGGGATCGGACGAGCAGTACTTC. Translating it yields CASSKFIAGSDEQYF.

The V gene is TRBV6-5, the J gene TRBJ1-6; no definite D call. Germline V gives CDR1 MNHEY, CDR2 SVGAGI. The CDR3 consists of 15 residues. V gave up 6 bases and J gave up 0 bases, with 9 bases separating them. CDR3 bases: TGTGCCAGCAGCACAGTCTACTCCTATAATTCACCCCTCCACTTT. This codes for CASSTVYSYNSPLHF.

This rearrangement joins TRBV28 to TRBJ2-7, with D uncertain. CDR1 is MDHEN and CDR2 is SYDVKM in the germline V gene. CDR3 length: 15 amino acids. V lost 5 bases to trimming and J lost 5 bases, with 19 bases between them. CDR3 sequence reads: CASSPHDSLLHEQYF. The CDR3 DNA sequence: TGTGCCAGCAGTCCCCATGACTCCCTTCTCCACGAGCAGTACTTC. Drawing the rest from reference TRBV28 and TRBJ2-7, the complete variable domain is DVKVTQSSRYLVKRTGEKVFLECVQDMDHENMFWYRQDPGLGLRLIYFSYDVKMKEKGDIPEGYSVSREKKERFSLILESASTNQTSMYLCASSPHDSLLHEQYFGPGTRLTVT.

This chain uses TRBV5-6 with TRBJ1-1, with 9 bases lining up with TRBD1. With V trimmed by 3 bases and J by 0 bases, 0 bases remained unmatched. Germline CDR1 and CDR2: SGHDT and YYEEEE. The CDR3 sequence is 14 residues long. CDR3 protein: CASSWDRVNTEAFF. CDR3 DNA sequence: TGTGCCAGCAGCTGGGACAGGGTGAACACTGAAGCTTTCTTT.

The chain combines TRBV28 with TRBJ1-1, with D possibly being TRBD1 (5 bases). The CDR3 loop spans 14 amino acids. Germline CDR1 and CDR2: MDHEN and SYDVKM. Between the trimmed V and J ends, which lost 5 bases and 1 base, there was a span of 11 bases. The CDR3 bases are TGTGCCAGCAGTCCCCTTGACAGGAACACTGAAGCTTTCTTT. Translation gives CASSPLDRNTEAFF. Drawing the rest from reference TRBV28 and TRBJ1-1, the complete variable domain is DVKVTQSSRYLVKRTGEKVFLECVQDMDHENMFWYRQDPGLGLRLIYFSYDVKMKEKGDIPEGYSVSREKKERFSLILESASTNQTSMYLCASSPLDRNTEAFFGQGTRLTVV.

The table lists this clone with a count of one. The J gene is TRBJ2-7, the V gene TRBV6-5; TRBD2 matches at 8 bases. The germline CDR1 and CDR2 sequences are MNHEY and SVGAGI. This CDR3 spans 16 amino acids. V shed 2 bases and J 4 bases; nucleotides not matched to a gene: 10. The CDR3 nucleotides read TGTGCCAGCAGTTACAGTTTAGGCGGGGGGTCTTACGAGCAGTACTTC. This encodes CASSYSLGGGSYEQYF.

V gene TRBV7-8 combines with J gene TRBJ2-1; TRBD2 might be the D (5 bases). Trimming shortened V by 6 bases and J by 2 bases, and 20 bases separated the two germline ends. CDR3 length: 17 amino acids. Germline lookup yields CDR1 SGHVS and CDR2 FQNEAQ. The CDR3 protein is CASSYTGLPKTYNEQFF. The CDR3 DNA reads TGTGCCAGCAGTTACACCGGACTGCCGAAAACCTACAATGAGCAGTTCTTC.

The chain links TRBV5-5 to TRBJ2-7; D not certain. There are 15 residues in the CDR3. V lost 1 base and J 6 bases, leaving 17 bases between the germline ends. Germline CDR1 is SGHKS and CDR2 is YYEKEE (reference sequence). The DNA for the CDR3 is TGTGCCAGCAGCTTGACGGAACGACCAGGCTTCGAGCAGTACTTC. It translates to CASSLTERPGFEQYF.

This rearrangement joins TRBV15 to TRBJ2-5, with D hard to call. Germline V gives CDR1 LNHNV, CDR2 YYDKDF (reference sequence). The CDR3 is 16 amino acids. Trimming removed 0 bases at V and 3 bases at J, with 14 bases between. CDR3 coding DNA: TGTGCCACCAGCAGAGATTACCCTGACCCAAAAGAGACCCAGTACTTC. As protein: CATSRDYPDPKETQYF.